The clone carrying this TCR beta chain was observed many times. With 6 bases removed from V and 1 base from J, the gap between germline ends came to 3 bases. There are 11 residues in the CDR3. MiXCR, run by TCRdb on the RT-PCR reads, gives a single entry per CDR3 protein. The sample includes about 680,000 distinct CDR3 sequences, 14% of them seen just once. The chain links TRBV12-3 or TRBV12-4 to TRBJ2-5; D is ambiguous. The receptor was derived from a female donor in good health, serving as a healthy control. The sequenced sample was memory CD4+ T cells from blood. The CDR3 loop is CASRIQETQYF. CDR3 nucleotides: TGTGCCAGCAGAATCCAAGAGACCCAGTACTTC.